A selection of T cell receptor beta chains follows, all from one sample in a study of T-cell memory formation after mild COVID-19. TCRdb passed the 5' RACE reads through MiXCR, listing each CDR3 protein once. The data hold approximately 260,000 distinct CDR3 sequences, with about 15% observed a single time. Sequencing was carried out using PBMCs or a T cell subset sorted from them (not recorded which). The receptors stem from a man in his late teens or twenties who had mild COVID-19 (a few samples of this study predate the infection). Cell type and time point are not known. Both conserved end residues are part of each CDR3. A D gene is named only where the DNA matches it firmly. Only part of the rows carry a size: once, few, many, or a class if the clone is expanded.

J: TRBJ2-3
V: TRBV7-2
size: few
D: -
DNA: TGTGCCAGCAGCTCGGACCAGGCAGATACGCAGTATTTT
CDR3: CASSSDQADTQYF

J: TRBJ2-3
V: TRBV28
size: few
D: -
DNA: TGTGCCAGCAGTTTATGGGGGACTCAATTAAGGGGGATAGATACGCAGTATTTT
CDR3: CASSLWGTQLRGIDTQYF

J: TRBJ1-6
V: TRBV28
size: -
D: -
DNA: TGTGCCAGCAGCACGGGCGGGAACAATTCACCCCTCCACTTT
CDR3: CASSTGGNNSPLHF

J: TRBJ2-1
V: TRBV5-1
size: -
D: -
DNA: TGCGCCAGCCGGAATTTGGCGGCTACATACAATGAGCAGTTCTTC
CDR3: CASRNLAATYNEQFF

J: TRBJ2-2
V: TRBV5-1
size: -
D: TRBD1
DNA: TGCGCCAGCAGCCTCGGGGACAGGGTCACCGGGGAGCTGTTTTTT
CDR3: CASSLGDRVTGELFF

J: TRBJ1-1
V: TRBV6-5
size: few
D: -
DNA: TGTGCCAGCAGTTCCCGTGCCGGGATAGACACTGAAGCTTTCTTT
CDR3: CASSSRAGIDTEAFF

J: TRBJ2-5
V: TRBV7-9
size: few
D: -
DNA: TGTGCCAGTGACTTGGGCGGCGAGACCCAGTACTTC
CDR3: CASDLGGETQYF

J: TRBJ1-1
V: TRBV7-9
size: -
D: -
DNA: TGTGCCAGCAGCTTAGGGGGTATGACTGAAGCTTTCTTT
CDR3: CASSLGGMTEAFF

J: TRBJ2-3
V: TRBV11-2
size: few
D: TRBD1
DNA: TGTGCCAGCAGCTCGTTAAAACAGGGGCGTCGAGATACGCAGTATTTT
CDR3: CASSSLKQGRRDTQYF

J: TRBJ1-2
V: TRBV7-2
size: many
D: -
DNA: TGTGCCAGCAGCCCTCAGGGGAATTCTGGCTACACCTTC
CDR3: CASSPQGNSGYTF

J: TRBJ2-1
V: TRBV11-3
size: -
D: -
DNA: TGTGCCAGCAGCTCAAATCTGGCAGACTCCTACAATGAGCAGTTCTTC
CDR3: CASSSNLADSYNEQFF

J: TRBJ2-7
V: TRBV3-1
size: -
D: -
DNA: TGTGCCAGCCTCGCCCGGGGCTCCTACGAGCAGTACTTC
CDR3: CASLARGSYEQYF

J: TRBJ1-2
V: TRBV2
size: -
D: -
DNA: TGTGCCAGCAGGCCCGATGGGGACGGCTACACCTTC
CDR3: CASRPDGDGYTF

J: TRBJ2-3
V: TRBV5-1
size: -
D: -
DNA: TGCGCCAGCCTCCGGGACCCATCTATCGGAGATACGCAGTATTTT
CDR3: CASLRDPSIGDTQYF

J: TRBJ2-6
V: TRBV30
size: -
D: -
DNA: TGTGCCTGGAGTGTTGCCCGGGTCCAGACTGGGGCCAACGTCCTGACTTTC
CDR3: CAWSVARVQTGANVLTF

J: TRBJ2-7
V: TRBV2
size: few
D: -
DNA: TGTGCCAGCAGCGCGGAAGTTCACGGCGAGCAGTACTTC
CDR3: CASSAEVHGEQYF

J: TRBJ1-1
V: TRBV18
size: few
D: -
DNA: TGTGCCAGCTCACCGACCCAGCAGGGGACTGAAGCTTTCTTT
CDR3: CASSPTQQGTEAFF

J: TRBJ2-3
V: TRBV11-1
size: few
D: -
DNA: TGTGCCAGCAGCTTCGGCCCCCCAGATACGCAGTATTTT
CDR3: CASSFGPPDTQYF

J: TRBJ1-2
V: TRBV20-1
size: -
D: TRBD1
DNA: TGCAGTGCTAGAGATAACGCGGTTACGGGCAGGGGGTATTATGGCTACACCTTC
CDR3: CSARDNAVTGRGYYGYTF

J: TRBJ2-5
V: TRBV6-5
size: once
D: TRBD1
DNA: TGTGCCAGCAGACCCAAGGGACAGCTCCAAGAGACCCAGTACTTC
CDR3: CASRPKGQLQETQYF

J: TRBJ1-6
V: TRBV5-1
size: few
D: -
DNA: TGCGCCAGCAGCCAACTGCCAGAAAAGGTGTCACCCCTCCACTTT
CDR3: CASSQLPEKVSPLHF

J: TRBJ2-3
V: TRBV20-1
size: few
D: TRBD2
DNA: TGCAGTGCTATTAGCGGGGGCGCCGCCAATACGCAGTATTTT
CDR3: CSAISGGAANTQYF

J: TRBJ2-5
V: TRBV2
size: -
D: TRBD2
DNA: TGTGCCAGCAGTGAATCCCCCAGGACTAGCGGGGAAGAGACCCAGTACTTC
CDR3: CASSESPRTSGEETQYF

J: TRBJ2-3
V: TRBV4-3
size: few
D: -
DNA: TGCGCCGGAACTGAGGGATTCACAGATACGCAGTATTTT
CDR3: CAGTEGFTDTQYF

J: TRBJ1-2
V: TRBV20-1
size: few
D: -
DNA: TGCAGTGCTATAAACAGGGTTAACTATGGCTACACCTTC
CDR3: CSAINRVNYGYTF

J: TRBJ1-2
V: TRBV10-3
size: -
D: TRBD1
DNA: TGTGCCATCAGTGAGCGCTTAGGACAGGGCGGCTATGGCTACACCTTC
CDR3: CAISERLGQGGYGYTF

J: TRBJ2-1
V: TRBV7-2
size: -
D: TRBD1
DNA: TGTGCCAGCAGCTACTACCCGGGACAGTACAATGAGCAGTTCTTC
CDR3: CASSYYPGQYNEQFF

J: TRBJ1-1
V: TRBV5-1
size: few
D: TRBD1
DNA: TGCGCCAGCAGCCCGGGACAGGGCCCTGAAGCTTTCTTT
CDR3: CASSPGQGPEAFF

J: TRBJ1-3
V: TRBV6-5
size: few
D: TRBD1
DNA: TGTGCCAGCAGTTACTCGATTCAGGGGGCGCCCGGAAACACCATATATTTT
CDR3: CASSYSIQGAPGNTIYF

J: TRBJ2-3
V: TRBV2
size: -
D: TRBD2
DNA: TGTGCCAGCGGAGTTGGCGGGGGGGCAGATACGCAGTATTTT
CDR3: CASGVGGGADTQYF

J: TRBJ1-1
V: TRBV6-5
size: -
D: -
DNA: TGTGCCAGCAGATCTGGCTCCTTACCAGAAAACACTGAAGCTTTCTTT
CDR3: CASRSGSLPENTEAFF

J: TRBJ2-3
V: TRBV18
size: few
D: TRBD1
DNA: TGTGCCAGCTCACCAGACAGGGTCGGTGATACGCAGTATTTT
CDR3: CASSPDRVGDTQYF

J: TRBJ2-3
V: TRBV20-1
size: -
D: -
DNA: TGCAGTGCTAGCGGGGGCCGCACAGATACGCAGTATTTT
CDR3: CSASGGRTDTQYF

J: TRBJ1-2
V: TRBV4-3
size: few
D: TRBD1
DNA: TGCGCCAGCAGCCAAGGGGGGGGACAGGGCGAAGTCTATGGCTACACCTTC
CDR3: CASSQGGGQGEVYGYTF

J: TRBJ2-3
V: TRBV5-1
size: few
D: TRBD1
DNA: TGCGCCAGCAGCCGGACAGGGACAACGACAGATACGCAGTATTTT
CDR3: CASSRTGTTTDTQYF

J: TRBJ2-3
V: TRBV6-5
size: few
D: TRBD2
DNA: TGTGCCAGCAGTTCCCTGACTAGCGTAGTTACAGATACGCAGTATTTT
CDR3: CASSSLTSVVTDTQYF

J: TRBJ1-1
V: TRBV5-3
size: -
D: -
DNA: TGTGCCAGAACTGATCACAGGATCATGAACACTGAAGCTTTCTTT
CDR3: CARTDHRIMNTEAFF

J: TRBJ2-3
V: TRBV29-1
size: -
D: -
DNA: TGCAGCGTTCACTCCGGGACTAGCACAGATACGCAGTATTTT
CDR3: CSVHSGTSTDTQYF

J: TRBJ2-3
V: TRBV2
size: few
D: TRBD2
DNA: TGTGCCAGCAGGGGGACTAGCGGAGTCACAGATACGCAGTATTTT
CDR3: CASRGTSGVTDTQYF

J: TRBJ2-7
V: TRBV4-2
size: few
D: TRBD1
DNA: TGTGCCAGCAGCCGGGGGGGACAGGGGTCCTACGAGCAGTACTTC
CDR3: CASSRGGQGSYEQYF

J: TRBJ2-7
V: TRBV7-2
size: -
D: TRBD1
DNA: TGTGCCAGCAGGACAGGGGGCTCCTCCTACGAGCAGTACTTC
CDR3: CASRTGGSSYEQYF

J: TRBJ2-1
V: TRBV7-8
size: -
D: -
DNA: TGTGCCAGCAGCGCCCACAGGGAGAGGTCCTACAATGAGCAGTTCTTC
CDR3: CASSAHRERSYNEQFF